The rows below give T cell receptor beta chains drawn from one sample of a study of identical twins. TCRdb reanalysed the 5' RACE reads using MiXCR and keeps one entry per CDR3 protein. Seen here are 250,000 to 350,000 distinct CDR3 sequences, roughly 9.7% observed once, and the top ten hold roughly 7%. Another study also made use of these data, one on yellow fever vaccine responses in identical twins.

Source material: CD8+ T cells sorted from blood. The receptors derive from a woman under 30 in good health. Both conserved end residues are part of each CDR3. Expanded clones are given a class, and other clones once, few, many or no size at all.

cdr3_aa j_call v_call clone_size cdr3_length
CSASTGVGEKLFF TRBJ1-4 TRBV29-1 few 13
CASSDGSSTDTQYF TRBJ2-3 TRBV6-4 - 14
CAWSVGTGATYEQYF TRBJ2-7 TRBV30 - 15
CASSSTSRGYNEQFF TRBJ2-1 TRBV12-3/TRBV12-4 many 15
CASSSSGTAYEQYF TRBJ2-7 TRBV7-2 - 14
CASCRGGLDEQYF TRBJ2-7 TRBV2 - 13
CATSVQGDNQPQHF TRBJ1-5 TRBV28 - 14
CSGLAGGRDTGELFF TRBJ2-2 TRBV29-1 few 15
CASSPGTDSYNEQFF TRBJ2-1 TRBV6-1 few 15
CASSLRRGLEEKLFF TRBJ1-4 TRBV5-5 few 15
CASSLSIRNTGELFF TRBJ2-2 TRBV27 many 15
CAISESDREDEQYF TRBJ2-7 TRBV10-3 - 14
CASSYSGDSGDTQYF TRBJ2-3 TRBV6-5 many 15
CASIPASSYNEQFF TRBJ2-1 TRBV5-5 many 14
CASSRVGTHARNETQYF TRBJ2-5 TRBV7-9 - 17
CASSSRGTGYNEQYF TRBJ2-7 TRBV12-3/TRBV12-4 few 15
CASSLGQLVMGYTF TRBJ1-2 TRBV5-6 - 14
CASSPTGTSGNNEQFF TRBJ2-1 TRBV7-8 few 16
CASSPGLAGGNNEQFF TRBJ2-1 TRBV14 - 16
CASSLGTGGYQPQHF TRBJ1-5 TRBV12-3/TRBV12-4 - 15
CASSERSSGGNEQFF TRBJ2-1 TRBV6-4 few 15
CSVKSRGPGYTF TRBJ1-2 TRBV29-1 many 12
CASGTNWMTRANGEQYF TRBJ2-7 TRBV28 - 17
CATQRAGRTDTQYF TRBJ2-3 TRBV2 - 14
CATSGPSGANVLTF TRBJ2-6 TRBV24-1 few 14
CASKTGYQPQHF TRBJ1-5 TRBV27 few 12
CSAASVADSYEQYF TRBJ2-7 TRBV20-1 - 14
CASSLLWDRVDTQYF TRBJ2-3 TRBV12-3/TRBV12-4 - 15
CAISGTSASSTDTQYF TRBJ2-3 TRBV10-3 few 16
CASRHGTEPKGEQYF TRBJ2-7 TRBV6-1 many 15
CASSHSPQGEQFF TRBJ2-1 TRBV4-3 many 13
CASSQDGLAPYNEQFF TRBJ2-1 TRBV4-3 few 16
CASSLTSGEVVLTF TRBJ2-6 TRBV27 - 14
CSTRGPQDTQYF TRBJ2-3 TRBV29-1 many 12
CASSSGILTGELFF TRBJ2-2 TRBV4-1 many 14
CSIRGGIIANEQFF TRBJ2-1 TRBV20-1 many 14
CASSYAREGETQYF TRBJ2-5 TRBV7-7 - 14
CASSQDRDKTYEQYF TRBJ2-7 TRBV4-3 - 15
CASSQDYGTSGFTDTQYF TRBJ2-3 TRBV3-1 many 18
CASSLQGTTYGYTF TRBJ1-2 TRBV12-3/TRBV12-4 - 14